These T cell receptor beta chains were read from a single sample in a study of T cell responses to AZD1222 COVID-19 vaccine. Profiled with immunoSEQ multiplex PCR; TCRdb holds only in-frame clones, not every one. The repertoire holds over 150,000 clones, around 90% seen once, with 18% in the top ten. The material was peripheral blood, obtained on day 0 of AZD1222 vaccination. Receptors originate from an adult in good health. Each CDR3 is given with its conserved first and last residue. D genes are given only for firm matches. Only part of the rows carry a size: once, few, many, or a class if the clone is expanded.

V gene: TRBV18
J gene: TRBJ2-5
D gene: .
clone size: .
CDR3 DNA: TGTGCCAGCTCACCAAAGACCGAGACCCAGTACTTC
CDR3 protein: CASSPKTETQYF

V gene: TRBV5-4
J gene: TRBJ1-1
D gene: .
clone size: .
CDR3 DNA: TGTGCCAGCAGCGCACCCGACCTGACTGAAGCTTTCTTT
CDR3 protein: CASSAPDLTEAFF

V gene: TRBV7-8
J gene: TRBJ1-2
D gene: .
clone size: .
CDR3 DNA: TGTGCCAGCAGCCCAAAGACCGTCGGAGAAGGCTACACCTTC
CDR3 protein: CASSPKTVGEGYTF

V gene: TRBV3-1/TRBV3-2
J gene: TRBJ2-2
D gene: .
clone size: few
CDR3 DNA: TGTGCCAGCAGTCAAACAGCGACCGGGGAGCTGTTTTTT
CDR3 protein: CASSQTATGELFF

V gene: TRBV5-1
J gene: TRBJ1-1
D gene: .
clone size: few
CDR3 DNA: TGCGCCAGCAGCCCTCCACCGGGGGCGAACACTGAAGCTTTCTTT
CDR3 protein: CASSPPPGANTEAFF

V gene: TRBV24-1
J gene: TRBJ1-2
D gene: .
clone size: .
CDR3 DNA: TGTGCCACCAGTGAGGGTCCCTATGGCTACACCTTC
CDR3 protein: CATSEGPYGYTF

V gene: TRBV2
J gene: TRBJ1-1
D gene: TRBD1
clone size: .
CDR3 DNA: TGTGCCAGCAGAGTTACAGGGGGCACTGAAGCTTTCTTT
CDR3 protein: CASRVTGGTEAFF

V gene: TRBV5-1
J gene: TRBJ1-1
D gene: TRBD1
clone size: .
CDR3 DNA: TGCGCCAGCAGTCGAACAGGGGTCAGAGCTGAAGCTTTCTTT
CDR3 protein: CASSRTGVRAEAFF

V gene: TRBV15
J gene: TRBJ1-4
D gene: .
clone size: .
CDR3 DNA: TGTGCCACCAGCGGGAGTCCTGGGGTTAATGAAAAACTGTTTTTT
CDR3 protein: CATSGSPGVNEKLFF

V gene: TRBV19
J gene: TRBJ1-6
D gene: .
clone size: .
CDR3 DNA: TGTGCCAGTGAGAGGGTAAATCGCGGTTCACCCCTCCACTTT
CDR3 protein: CASERVNRGSPLHF

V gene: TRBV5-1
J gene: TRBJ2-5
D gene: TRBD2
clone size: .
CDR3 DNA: TGCGCCAGCAGCTTGGGTCGCGGGGGTGGCCAAGAGACCCAGTACTTC
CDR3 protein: CASSLGRGGGQETQYF

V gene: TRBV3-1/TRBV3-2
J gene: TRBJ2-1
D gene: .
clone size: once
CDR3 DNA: TGTGCCAGCAACCATTGGCAGGGCTCCTACAATGAGCAGTTCTTC
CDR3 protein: CASNHWQGSYNEQFF

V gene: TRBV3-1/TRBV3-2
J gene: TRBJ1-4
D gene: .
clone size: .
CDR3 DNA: TGTGCCAGCAGCCAAGAGTGGCGGACTAATGAAAAACTGTTTTTT
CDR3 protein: CASSQEWRTNEKLFF

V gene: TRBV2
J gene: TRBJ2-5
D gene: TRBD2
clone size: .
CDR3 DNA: TGTGCCAGCACCTTACTAGCGGGGTTGGGGGAGACCCAGTACTTC
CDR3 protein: CASTLLAGLGETQYF

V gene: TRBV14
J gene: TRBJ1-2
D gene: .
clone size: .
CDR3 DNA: TGTGCCAGCAGCCAACTTCCCGGGACCCCCCTGGGGGACTATGGCTACACCTTC
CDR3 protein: CASSQLPGTPLGDYGYTF

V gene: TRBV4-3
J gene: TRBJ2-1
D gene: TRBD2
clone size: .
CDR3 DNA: TGCGCCAGCAGCCCAAGCTTAGGAAAGCGGGGGGCCGGGGATGAGCAGTTCTTC
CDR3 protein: CASSPSLGKRGAGDEQFF

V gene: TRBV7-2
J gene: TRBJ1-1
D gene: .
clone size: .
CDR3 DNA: TGTGCCAGCAGCCTCAGCCGGGCGAACACTGAAGCTTTCTTT
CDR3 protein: CASSLSRANTEAFF

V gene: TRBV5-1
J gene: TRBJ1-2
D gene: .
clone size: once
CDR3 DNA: TGCGCCAGCAGCTTGGCGGGGCTTGGCTATGGCTACACCTTC
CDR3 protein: CASSLAGLGYGYTF

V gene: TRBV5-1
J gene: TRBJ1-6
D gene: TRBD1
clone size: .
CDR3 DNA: TGCGCCAGCAGCCTCCTCTCCGGGACAGGGGGCTCCTATAATTCACCCCTCCACTTT
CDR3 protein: CASSLLSGTGGSYNSPLHF

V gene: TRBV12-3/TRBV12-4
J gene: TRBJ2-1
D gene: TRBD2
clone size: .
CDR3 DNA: TGTGCCACCACTAGCGCCTACAATGAGCAGTTCTTC
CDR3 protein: CATTSAYNEQFF

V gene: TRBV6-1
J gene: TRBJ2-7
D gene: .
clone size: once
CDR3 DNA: TGTGCCAGCAGTGAATGGGTCGGGGGTAGTGAGCAGTACTTC
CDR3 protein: CASSEWVGGSEQYF

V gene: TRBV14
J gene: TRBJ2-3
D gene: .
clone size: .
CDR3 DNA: TGTGCCAGCAGCCAAGTCCTTAGCGGACACACAGATACGCAGTATTTT
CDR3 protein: CASSQVLSGHTDTQYF

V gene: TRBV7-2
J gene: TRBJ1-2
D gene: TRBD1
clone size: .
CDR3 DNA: TGTGCCAGCAGCTTAGTAGCAGGGGGAGTTGGCTACACCTTC
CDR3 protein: CASSLVAGGVGYTF

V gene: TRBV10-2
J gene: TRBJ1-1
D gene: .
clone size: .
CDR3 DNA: TGCGCCAGCAGTGAGTCGGGCCAGCGAGGTGAAGCTTTCTTT
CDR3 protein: CASSESGQRGEAFF

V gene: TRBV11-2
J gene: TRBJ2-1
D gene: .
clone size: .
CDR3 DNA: TGTGCCAGCAGCTTTCCCCTAGTAACCATACCTAGTTCCCCCAATGAGCAGTTCTTC
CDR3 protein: CASSFPLVTIPSSPNEQFF

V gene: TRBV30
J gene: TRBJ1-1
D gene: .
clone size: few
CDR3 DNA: TGTGCCTCCTACCCGTGGGGCACTGAAGCTTTCTTT
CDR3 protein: CASYPWGTEAFF

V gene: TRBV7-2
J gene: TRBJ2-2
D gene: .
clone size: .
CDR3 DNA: TGTGCCAGCAGCTTAGGAGGCGTTGGGACCGGGGAGCTGTTTTTT
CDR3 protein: CASSLGGVGTGELFF

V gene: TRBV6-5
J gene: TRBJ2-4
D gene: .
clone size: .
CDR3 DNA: TGTGCCAGCAGTCCCTGGGGGGCCGGGGACATTCAGTACTTC
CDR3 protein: CASSPWGAGDIQYF

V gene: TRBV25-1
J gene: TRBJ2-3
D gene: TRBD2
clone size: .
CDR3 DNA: TGTGCCAGCTCTAGCGGGACAGTCATAGATACGCAGTATTTT
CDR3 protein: CASSSGTVIDTQYF

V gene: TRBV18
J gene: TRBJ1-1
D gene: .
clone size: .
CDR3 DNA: TGTGCCAGCTCCGGGGCAGAGAACACTGAAGCTTTCTTT
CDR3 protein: CASSGAENTEAFF

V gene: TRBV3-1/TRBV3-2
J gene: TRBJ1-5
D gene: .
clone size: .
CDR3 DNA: TGTGCCAGCAGCCAATCTTGGAACAATCAGCCCCAGCATTTT
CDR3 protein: CASSQSWNNQPQHF

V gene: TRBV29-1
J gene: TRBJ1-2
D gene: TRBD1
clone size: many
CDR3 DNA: TGCAGCGTTCACCCGATGGGACAGGGTTCATACTATGGCTACACCTTC
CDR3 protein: CSVHPMGQGSYYGYTF

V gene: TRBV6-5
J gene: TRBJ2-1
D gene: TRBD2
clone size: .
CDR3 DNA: TGTGCCAGCAGCCCGGGACTAGCGGGGGCGGATGAGCAGTTCTTC
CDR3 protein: CASSPGLAGADEQFF

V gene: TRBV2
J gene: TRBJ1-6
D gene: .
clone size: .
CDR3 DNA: TGTGCCAGCAGGGTGGGGGGGATTTCACCCCTCCACTTT
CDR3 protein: CASRVGGISPLHF

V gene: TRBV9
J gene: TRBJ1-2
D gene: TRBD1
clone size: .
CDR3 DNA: TGTGCCAGCAGCGACTCGGGACAGGGACGCTATGGCTACACCTTC
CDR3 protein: CASSDSGQGRYGYTF

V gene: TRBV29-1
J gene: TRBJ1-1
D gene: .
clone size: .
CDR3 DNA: TGCAGCGTTGAGGGAAACATGAACACTGAAGCTTTCTTT
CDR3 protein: CSVEGNMNTEAFF

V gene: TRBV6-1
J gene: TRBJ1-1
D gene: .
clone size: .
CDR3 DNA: TGTGCCAGCAGTGAAGCGGGACGGATTATTGAAGCTTTCTTT
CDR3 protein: CASSEAGRIIEAFF

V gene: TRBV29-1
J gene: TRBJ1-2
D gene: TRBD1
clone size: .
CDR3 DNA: TGCAGCGTTGGTGGGGGCAGGGGGCGAAGTGGCTACACCTTC
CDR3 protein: CSVGGGRGRSGYTF

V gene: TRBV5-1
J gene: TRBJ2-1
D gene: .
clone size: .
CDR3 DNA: TGCGCCAGCAGCCCAGGACTACAGACTTTGGATGAGCAGTTCTTC
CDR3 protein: CASSPGLQTLDEQFF

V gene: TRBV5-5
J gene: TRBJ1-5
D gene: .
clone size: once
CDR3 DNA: TGTGCCAGCAGCTTATTCAGAGCGCTCAATCAGCCCCAGCATTTT
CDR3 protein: CASSLFRALNQPQHF

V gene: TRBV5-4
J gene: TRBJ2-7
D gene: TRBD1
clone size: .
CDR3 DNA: TGTGCCAGCAGCCTCTCAGGGGGCTTAACCTACGAGCAGTACTTC
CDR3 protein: CASSLSGGLTYEQYF

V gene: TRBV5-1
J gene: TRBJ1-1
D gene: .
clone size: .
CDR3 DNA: TGCGCCAGCAGCTTGGATTCTTATTCGAACACTGAAGCTTTCTTT
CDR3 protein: CASSLDSYSNTEAFF

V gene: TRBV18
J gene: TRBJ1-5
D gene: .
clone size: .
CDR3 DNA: TGTGCCAGCTCACGACGCCTTCAGGGTAGCAATCAGCCCCAGCATTTT
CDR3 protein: CASSRRLQGSNQPQHF

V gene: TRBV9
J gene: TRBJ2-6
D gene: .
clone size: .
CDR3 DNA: TGTGCCAGCAGCGTAGTTAAGGGGCTACCGAGGTCAGCTGGGGCCAACGTCCTGACTTTC
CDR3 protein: CASSVVKGLPRSAGANVLTF

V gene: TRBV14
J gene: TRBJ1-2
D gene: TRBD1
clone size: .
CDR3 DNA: TGTGCCAGCAGCCGATACAGGGGGGTTGGCTACACCTTC
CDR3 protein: CASSRYRGVGYTF

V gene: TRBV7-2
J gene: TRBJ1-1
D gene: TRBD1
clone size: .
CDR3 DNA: TGTGCCAGCAGCTTTCAGGGACAGGGGAGGACTGAAGCTTTCTTT
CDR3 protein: CASSFQGQGRTEAFF

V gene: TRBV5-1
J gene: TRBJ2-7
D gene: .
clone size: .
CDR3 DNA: TGCGCCAGCAGCTTGAATCCCGTCGGAACCTACGAGCAGTACTTC
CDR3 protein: CASSLNPVGTYEQYF

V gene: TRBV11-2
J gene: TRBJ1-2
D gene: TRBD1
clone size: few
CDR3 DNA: TGTGCCAGCAGCTCCTTACAGGGGAACTATGGCTACACCTTC
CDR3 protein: CASSSLQGNYGYTF

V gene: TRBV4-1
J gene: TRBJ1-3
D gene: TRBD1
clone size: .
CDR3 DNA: TGCGCCAGCAGCCAAGGGACAGGGTATGTTCTCGGAAACACCATATATTTT
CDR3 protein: CASSQGTGYVLGNTIYF

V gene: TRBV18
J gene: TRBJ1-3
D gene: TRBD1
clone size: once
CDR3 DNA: TGTGCCAGCTCACCACCGGGCAGGGGGCCAGGAAACACCATATATTTT
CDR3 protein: CASSPPGRGPGNTIYF

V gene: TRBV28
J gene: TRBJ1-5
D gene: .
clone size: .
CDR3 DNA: TGTGCCAGCAGTTTCATAGGGTTCAATCAGCCCCAGCATTTT
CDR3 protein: CASSFIGFNQPQHF

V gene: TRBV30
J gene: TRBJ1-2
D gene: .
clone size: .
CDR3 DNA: TGTGCCTGGACACGATACAGGGTGGAGAACTATGGCTACACCTTC
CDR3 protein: CAWTRYRVENYGYTF